The sequence of this T cell receptor beta chain was determined in a study of PD-L1 blockade in urothelial cancer. Study in general: In terms of prior chemotherapy, patients had received 0 to 3 regimens. Typically, measured as a median, blood samples had 141,255 T cells.

Study-level findings and limits: Better survival was predicted by below-median pretreatment blood TCR clonality.

The V segment lost 3 bases and the J segment 3 bases; nucleotides outside the gene matches: 9. The CDR3 length is 15 residues. Per the germline V gene, CDR1 is SGHNT and CDR2 is YYREEE (reference sequence). As to this clone: The antigen is undetermined.

Sequencing used immunoSEQ multiplex PCR; TCRdb keeps in-frame clones, though not all of them. This table has tens of thousands of clones, 90% appearing once. Patients had locally advanced or metastatic urothelial carcinoma. This chain uses TRBV5-4 with TRBJ2-7, with TRBD1 matching over 7 bases. This TCR was sampled from a man in his fifties or sixties with urothelial cancer. The starting material was PBMCs, obtained around atezolizumab (anti-PD-L1) treatment. The DNA of the CDR3 is TGTGCCAGCAGCTCCCCCCCGGGACAGTTCTACGAGCAGTACTTC. Amino acid sequence: CASSSPPGQFYEQYF.